The rows below give T cell receptor beta chains drawn from one sample of a study of control samples from healthy donors and cancer patients. TCRdb's copy holds only in-frame clones and misses some; the assay was immunoSEQ multiplex PCR. This table has some 150,000 clones, 93% appearing once. The material sequenced was blood. These receptors all stem from a man aged 50-60 years in good health. Both conserved end residues are part of each CDR3. A D gene is named only where the DNA matches it firmly. Some rows have no size entry. The others give once, few or many, or a class for an expanded clone.

D	size	V	length	J	DNA	CDR3
NA	NA	TRBV2	12	TRBJ1-5	TGTGCCAGCAGTGGGGGTTTTCAGCCCCAGCATTTT	CASSGGFQPQHF
NA	NA	TRBV9	14	TRBJ1-1	TGTGCCAGCAGCGTAGGGGGGGCGAACACTGAAGCTTTCTTT	CASSVGGANTEAFF
TRBD2	NA	TRBV7-8	13	TRBJ2-7	TGTGCCAGCAGTCAGGGCGGGAGATACGAGCAGTACTTC	CASSQGGRYEQYF
TRBD1	NA	TRBV28	17	TRBJ1-1	TGTGCCAGCAGTTTATATGAAGGGACAGACATGAACACTGAAGCTTTCTTT	CASSLYEGTDMNTEAFF
NA	NA	TRBV7-9	14	TRBJ2-1	TGTGCCAGCAGCTTAGAACAGGGCTACAATGAGCAGTTCTTC	CASSLEQGYNEQFF
NA	NA	TRBV24-1	16	TRBJ2-2	TGTGCCACCAGTGATTTGCATGGCCTTAACACCGGGGAGCTGTTTTTT	CATSDLHGLNTGELFF
NA	NA	TRBV3-1/TRBV3-2	16	TRBJ2-7	TGTGCCAGCAGCCAAGATATGGGGGCCAGCTCCTACGAGCAGTACTTC	CASSQDMGASSYEQYF
NA	once	TRBV30	15	TRBJ2-1	TGTGCCTGGAGTTATGGGGCGGGGCGCTACAATGAGCAGTTCTTC	CAWSYGAGRYNEQFF
TRBD1	NA	TRBV24-1	13	TRBJ2-7	TGTGCCACCAGTAGTGACAGGGGGTACGAGCAGTACTTC	CATSSDRGYEQYF
NA	NA	TRBV7-2	13	TRBJ2-6	TGTGCCAGCACCCAAGGGGCGGCCAACGTCCTGACTTTC	CASTQGAANVLTF
TRBD1	NA	TRBV5-1	17	TRBJ2-6	TGCGCCAGCAGCTCGGGACAGGGTCAACCTGGGGCCAACGTCCTGACTTTC	CASSSGQGQPGANVLTF
NA	NA	TRBV5-4	15	TRBJ2-1	TGTGCCAGCAGTTCTCCGGGACGGAGCTACAATGAGCAGTTCTTC	CASSSPGRSYNEQFF
TRBD1	once	TRBV5-6	14	TRBJ1-2	TGTGCCAGCAGGACGACAGGGTCCAACTATGGCTACACCTTC	CASRTTGSNYGYTF
TRBD1	NA	TRBV5-1	14	TRBJ2-7	TGCGCCAGCAGCGAAACCGGGACAGCCTACGAGCAGTACTTC	CASSETGTAYEQYF